Below are 23 T cell receptor beta chains sequenced from a single sample in a study of T cell responses to AZD1222 COVID-19 vaccine. Generated by immunoSEQ multiplex PCR, the TCRdb table keeps only in-frame clones and is missing some. The table has 150,000 to 200,000 clones, 80% to 90% seen once; the top ten hold 5% to 7%. The sample here was peripheral blood, taken on day 0 of AZD1222 vaccination. These TCRs come from an adult in good health.

This clone was seen a single time. V gene TRBV28 combines with J gene TRBJ1-6; 11 bases fit TRBD1. The trim removed 4 bases at V and 8 bases at J, leaving 4 bases unmatched. The V gene's germline CDR1 is MDHEN and CDR2 SYDVKM. CDR3 length equals 15 residues. CDR3 sequence: CASSSPGQGDSPLHF. The CDR3 DNA reads TGTGCCAGCAGTTCTCCGGGACAGGGGGATTCACCCCTCCACTTT.

This chain links TRBV28 with TRBJ1-2, with D uncertain. CDR1 and CDR2 from the germline V gene are MDHEN and SYDVKM. The V gene lost 7 bases and the J gene lost 5 bases, with 8 bases spanning the gap. The CDR3 length is 11 residues. Here the CDR3 DNA reads TGTGCCAGCACAGGACGATATGGCTACACCTTC. This gives the protein CASTGRYGYTF.

The rearrangement uses TRBV7-9 and TRBJ1-2, with TRBD1 as a possible D gene (5 bases). Germline V gene sequence: CDR1 SEHNR, CDR2 FQNEAQ (reference sequence). CDR3 size: 14 residues. V gave up 0 bases and J gave up 8 bases, with 13 bases separating them. The CDR3 spells CASSLAGGYGGYTF. In DNA, the CDR3 is TGTGCCAGCAGCTTAGCGGGGGGGTATGGCGGCTACACCTTC.

CDR3 amino acids: CASASRGGNEKLFF. The CDR3 nucleotides are TGTGCCAGCGCGTCCAGGGGAGGTAATGAAAAACTGTTTTTT. The chain joins TRBV2 to TRBJ1-4; TRBD1 might be the D (6 bases). The CDR3 has 14 amino acids. With 8 bases removed from V and 4 bases from J, the gap between germline ends came to 14 bases. Germline CDR1 is SNHLY and CDR2 is FYNNEI.

By proportion, this clone is medium-sized. In the same sample, other DNA sequences code for this CDR3. CDR3 sequence reads: CASSLDRDYGYTF. The DNA of the CDR3 is TGTGCCAGCAGTTTGGACAGGGACTATGGCTACACCTTC. The chain links TRBV6-5 to TRBJ1-2; 8 bases are shared with TRBD1. CDR1 and CDR2 from the germline V gene are MNHEY and SVGAGI. With 4 bases clipped from V and 3 bases from J, the junction kept 1 base outside the gene matches. The CDR3 totals 13 residues.

V and J are TRBV19 and TRBJ1-5, with D unresolved. V was clipped by 3 bases and J by 6 bases, with 18 bases between them. CDR3 length: 16 amino acids. Germline loops: CDR1 LNHDA, CDR2 SQIVND (reference sequence). The CDR3 bases are TGTGCCAGTAGTATTTTAGACTTACAAGGATTTCAGCCCCAGCATTTT. Encoded protein: CASSILDLQGFQPQHF.

J is TRBJ1-5 and V is TRBV7-2; D remains unclear. There are 13 residues in the CDR3. Trimming took 5 bases from V and 1 from J, leaving 6 bases between them. The germline gives CDR1 SGHTA, CDR2 FQGNSA. The CDR3 spells CASSEWSNQPQHF. The CDR3 region has the DNA TGTGCCAGCAGCGAGTGGAGCAATCAGCCCCAGCATTTT. Full variable domain (outside the CDR3, taken from reference TRBV7-2 and TRBJ1-5): GAGVSQSPSNKVTEKGKDVELRCDPISGHTALYWYRQSLGQGLEFLIYFQGNSAPDKSGLPSDRFSAERTGGSVSTLTIQRTQQEDSAVYLCASSEWSNQPQHFGDGTRLSIL.

The chain couples TRBV3-1 (or the pseudogene TRBV3-2) to TRBJ1-5; D not certain. The CDR3 has 16 amino acids. Deletions cut 2 bases from V and 2 bases from J, with 13 bases between. Germline V lookup: CDR1 LGHDT, CDR2 YNNKEL (reference sequence). The CDR3 DNA reads as TGTGCCAGCAGCCAATCCGTCGGGCTAGGCAATCAGCCCCAGCATTTT. Translating gives CASSQSVGLGNQPQHF.

This chain joins TRBV11-3 and TRBJ2-3; D remains unclear. The CDR3 contains 12 residues. V was clipped by 5 bases and J by 0 bases, with 3 bases between them. Germline V CDR1 and CDR2: SGHNT, YENEEA. CDR3 region: CASSLSTDTQYF. The DNA for the CDR3 is TGTGCCAGCAGCCTAAGCACAGATACGCAGTATTTT.

This chain joins TRBV5-3 and TRBJ1-1; TRBD1 matches 8 bases. TRBV5-3 is recorded as an ORF, its role being uncertain. The CDR3 runs to 18 residues. V shed 2 bases, J shed 2 bases, and the junction held 14 bases outside the gene matches. The CDR3, as DNA: TGTGCCAGAAGCTTATACCTTGGGACAGGAAGGTTTAACACTGAAGCTTTCTTT. It codes for CARSLYLGTGRFNTEAFF.

The gene calls are TRBV6-5 and TRBJ1-5; D is possibly TRBD1 (5 bases). With 6 bases removed from V and 11 bases from J, the gap between germline ends came to 17 bases. Germline CDR1 MNHEY, CDR2 SVGAGI. CDR3 length equals 13 residues. The CDR3 bases are TGTGCCAGCAGCCTACAGGTACAGTCTGCCCAGCATTTT. This gives the protein CASSLQVQSAQHF.

The V and J genes are TRBV3-1 (or the pseudogene TRBV3-2) and TRBJ1-2; D unclear. Germline values: CDR1 LGHDT, CDR2 YNNKEL (reference sequence). The CDR3 totals 12 residues. V lost 6 bases to trimming and J lost 2 bases, with 7 bases between them. The CDR3 DNA is TGTGCCAGCAGTAACTCGAACTATGGCTACACCTTC. It translates to CASSNSNYGYTF.

In DNA form, the CDR3 reads TGCGCCAGCAGCGGCGGACGGACTAGCGCCAACAATGAGCAGTTCTTC. Amino acid sequence: CASSGGRTSANNEQFF. The rearrangement uses TRBV5-1 and TRBJ2-1; TRBD2 matches 9 bases. The CDR3 is 16 amino acids. Germline CDR1 SGHRS, CDR2 YFSETQ. The V gene end was trimmed by 4 bases and the J gene end by 5 bases; junction bases not matched to a gene: 10. The full variable domain, with the rest looked up from reference TRBV5-1 and TRBJ2-1, is KAGVTQTPRYLIKTRGQQVTLSCSPISGHRSVSWYQQTPGQGLQFLFEYFSETQRNKGNFPGRFSGRQFSNSRSEMNVSTLELGDSALYLCASSGGRTSANNEQFFGPGTRLTVL.

The CDR3 DNA is TGTGCCAGCAGCCCCCCTGGCAGGTACTATGGCTACACCTTC. It codes for CASSPPGRYYGYTF. The chain links TRBV7-9 to TRBJ1-2; D remains ambiguous. CDR3 length: 14 amino acids. The germline V and J ends were trimmed by 5 bases and 3 bases, with 13 bases remaining between them. Germline CDR1 SEHNR, CDR2 FQNEAQ (reference sequence).

This clone was picked up a small number of times. The chain carries TRBV6-5 and TRBJ1-6; TRBD1 aligns across 8 bases. This CDR3 region has 15 residues. V lost 6 bases and J lost 3; bases outside the gene matches: 4. The germline gives CDR1 MNHEY, CDR2 SVGAGI. The CDR3 region is CASRSGTGYNSPLHF. CDR3 in DNA: TGTGCCAGCAGATCCGGGACAGGCTATAATTCACCCCTCCACTTT.

The rearrangement uses TRBV28 and TRBJ1-6, with D perhaps TRBD1 (6 bases). Per germline, CDR1 MDHEN and CDR2 SYDVKM. The CDR3 consists of 15 residues. V dropped 8 bases and J dropped 5 bases, with 16 bases sitting between them. As DNA, the CDR3 is TGTGCCAGCCAATCTGGGGGCGCGAATAATTCACCCCTCCACTTT. Protein product: CASQSGGANNSPLHF.

The chain couples TRBV7-9 to TRBJ1-1; no reliable D call. The germline gives CDR1 SEHNR, CDR2 FQNEAQ (reference sequence). The germline V and J ends were trimmed by 2 bases and 8 bases, with 9 bases remaining between them. CDR3 length: 12 residues. CDR3 in DNA: TGTGCCAGCAGCTTAATCCCGACGGAAGCTTTCTTT. This encodes CASSLIPTEAFF.

This chain connects TRBV28 to TRBJ1-6, with 10 bases matching TRBD1. CDR1 is MDHEN, CDR2 SYDVKM, per germline. V trimming: 1 base; J trimming: 1 base; junction bases outside the gene matches: 10. CDR3 length: 20 amino acids. CDR3: CASSLYTGTGVLSYNSPLHF. For the CDR3, the DNA is TGTGCCAGCAGTTTATATACGGGGACAGGGGTTCTGTCCTATAATTCACCCCTCCACTTT.

J is TRBJ1-2 and V is TRBV28; unclear D gene. Germline V gene lookup returns CDR1 MDHEN and CDR2 SYDVKM. The CDR3 spans 14 residues. The V end was cut by 4 bases, the J end by 1 base, with 10 bases between. CDR3 DNA: TGTGCCAGCAGTTCCTCGGCCCTTAACTATGGCTACACCTTC. Translated: CASSSSALNYGYTF.

V usage is TRBV7-2 and J usage is TRBJ1-5; D remains unclear. V was cut by 2 bases and J by 7 bases, with 9 bases left in between. The germline V gene encodes CDR1 SGHTA and CDR2 FQGNSA. This CDR3 contains 13 residues. The CDR3 reads CASSLRQKQPQHF. As DNA, the CDR3 is TGTGCCAGCAGCTTAAGGCAGAAGCAGCCCCAGCATTTT.

The chain is built from TRBV12-5 and TRBJ1-5, with unresolved D. CDR1 is LGHNT and CDR2 is FRNRAP in the germline V gene. The CDR3 is made up of 14 amino acids. Trimming shortened V by 0 bases and J by 6 bases, and 9 bases separated the two germline ends. The CDR3 here is CASGLVSRGQPQHF. The CDR3 nucleotides read TGTGCTAGTGGTTTGGTAAGTCGGGGTCAGCCCCAGCATTTT.

This clone was recorded only once. V is TRBV3-1 (or the pseudogene TRBV3-2) and J is TRBJ2-3; D call uncertain. Germline CDR1 LGHDT, CDR2 YNNKEL (reference sequence). V was shortened by 0 bases and J by 4 bases, with 8 bases between the two germline ends. The CDR3 totals 14 residues. DNA of the CDR3: TGTGCCAGCAGCCAAGATAACCCCGCAGATACGCAGTATTTT. This translates into CASSQDNPADTQYF.

The gene calls are TRBV5-1 and TRBJ2-5; D remains ambiguous. The CDR3 consists of 15 residues. V dropped 2 bases and J dropped 2 bases, with 13 bases sitting between them. Germline V lookup: CDR1 SGHRS, CDR2 YFSETQ. The CDR3 DNA reads TGCGCCAGCAGCTTATTCGGAGCGTATCAAGAGACCCAGTACTTC. It codes for CASSLFGAYQETQYF.